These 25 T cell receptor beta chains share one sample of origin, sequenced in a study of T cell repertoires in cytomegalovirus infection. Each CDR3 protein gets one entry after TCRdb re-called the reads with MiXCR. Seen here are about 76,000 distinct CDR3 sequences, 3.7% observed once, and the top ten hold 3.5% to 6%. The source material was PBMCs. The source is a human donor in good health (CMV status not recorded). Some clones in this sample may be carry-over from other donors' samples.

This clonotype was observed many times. CDR3 amino acids: CASSLAFGGLNSPLHF. In DNA form, the CDR3 reads TGTGCCAGCAGCTTAGCCTTCGGCGGACTTAATTCACCCCTCCACTTT. The chain carries TRBV7-6 and TRBJ1-6; no clear D. CDR1 and CDR2 from the germline V gene are SGHVS and FNYEAQ. This CDR3 is built from 16 residues. Trimming removed 0 bases from V and 6 bases from J, with 12 bases in between.

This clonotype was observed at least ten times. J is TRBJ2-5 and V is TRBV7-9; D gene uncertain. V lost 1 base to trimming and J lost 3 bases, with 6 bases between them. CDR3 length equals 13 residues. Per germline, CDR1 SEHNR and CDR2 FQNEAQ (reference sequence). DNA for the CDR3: TGTGCCAGCAGCTTAGACTGGAAAGAGACCCAGTACTTC. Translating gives CASSLDWKETQYF.

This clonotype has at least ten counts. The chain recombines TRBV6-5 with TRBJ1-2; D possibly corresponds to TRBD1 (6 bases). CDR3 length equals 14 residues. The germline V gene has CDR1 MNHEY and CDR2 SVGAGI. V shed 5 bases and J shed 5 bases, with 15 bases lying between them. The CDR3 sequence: CASSKQGSRYGYTF. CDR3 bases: TGTGCCAGCAGTAAACAGGGATCCCGTTATGGCTACACCTTC.

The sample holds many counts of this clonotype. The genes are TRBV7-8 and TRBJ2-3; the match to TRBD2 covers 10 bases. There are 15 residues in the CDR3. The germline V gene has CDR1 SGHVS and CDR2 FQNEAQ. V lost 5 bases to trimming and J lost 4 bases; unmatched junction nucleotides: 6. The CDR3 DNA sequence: TGTGCCAGCAGCCGAATAGCGGGGGGTTCAGATACGCAGTATTTT. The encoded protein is CASSRIAGGSDTQYF.

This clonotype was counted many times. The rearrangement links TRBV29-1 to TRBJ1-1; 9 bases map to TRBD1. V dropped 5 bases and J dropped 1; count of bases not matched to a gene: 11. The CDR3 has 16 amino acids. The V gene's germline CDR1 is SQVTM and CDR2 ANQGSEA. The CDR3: CSVPPTGGGGNTEAFF. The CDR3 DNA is TGCAGCGTTCCTCCGACAGGGGGAGGTGGGAACACTGAAGCTTTCTTT.

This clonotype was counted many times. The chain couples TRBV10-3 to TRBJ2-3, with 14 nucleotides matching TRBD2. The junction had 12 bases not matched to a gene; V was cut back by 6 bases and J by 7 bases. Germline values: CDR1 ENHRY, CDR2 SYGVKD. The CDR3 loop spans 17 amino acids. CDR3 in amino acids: CAIRPGLAGGSNNTQYF. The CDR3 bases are TGTGCCATCAGGCCCGGACTAGCGGGGGGTTCAAATAATACGCAGTATTTT.

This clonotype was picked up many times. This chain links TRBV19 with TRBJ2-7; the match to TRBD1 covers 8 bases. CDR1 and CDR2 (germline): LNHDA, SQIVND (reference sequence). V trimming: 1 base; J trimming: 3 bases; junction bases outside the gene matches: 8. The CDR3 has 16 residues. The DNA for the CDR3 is TGTGCCAGTAGTATAGTCCCCGGACAGGGAGACTACGAGCAGTACTTC. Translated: CASSIVPGQGDYEQYF.

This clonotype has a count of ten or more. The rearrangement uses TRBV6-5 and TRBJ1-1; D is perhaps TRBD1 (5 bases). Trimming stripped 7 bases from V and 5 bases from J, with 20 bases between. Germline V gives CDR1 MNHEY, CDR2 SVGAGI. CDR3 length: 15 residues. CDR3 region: CASNVQQASGTEAFF. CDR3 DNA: TGTGCCAGCAACGTACAACAGGCCTCGGGGACTGAAGCTTTCTTT.

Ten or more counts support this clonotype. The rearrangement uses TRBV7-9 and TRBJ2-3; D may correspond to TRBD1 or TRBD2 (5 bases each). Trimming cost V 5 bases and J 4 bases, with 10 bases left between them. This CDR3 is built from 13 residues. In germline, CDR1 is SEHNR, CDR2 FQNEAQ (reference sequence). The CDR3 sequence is CASSPLGADTQYF. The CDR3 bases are TGTGCCAGCAGCCCACTGGGGGCAGATACGCAGTATTTT.

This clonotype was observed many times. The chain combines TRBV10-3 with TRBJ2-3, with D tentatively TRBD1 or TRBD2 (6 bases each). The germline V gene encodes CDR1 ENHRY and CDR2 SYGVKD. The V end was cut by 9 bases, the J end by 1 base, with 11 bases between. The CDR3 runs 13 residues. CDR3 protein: CAISRGRTDTQYF. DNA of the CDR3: TGTGCCATATCTCGGGGGCGCACAGATACGCAGTATTTT.

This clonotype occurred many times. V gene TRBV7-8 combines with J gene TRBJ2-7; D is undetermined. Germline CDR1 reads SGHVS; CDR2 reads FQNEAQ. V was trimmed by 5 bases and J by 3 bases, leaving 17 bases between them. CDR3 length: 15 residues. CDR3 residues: CASSPQKGKYYEQYF. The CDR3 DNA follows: TGTGCCAGCAGCCCCCAAAAGGGTAAATACTACGAGCAGTACTTC.

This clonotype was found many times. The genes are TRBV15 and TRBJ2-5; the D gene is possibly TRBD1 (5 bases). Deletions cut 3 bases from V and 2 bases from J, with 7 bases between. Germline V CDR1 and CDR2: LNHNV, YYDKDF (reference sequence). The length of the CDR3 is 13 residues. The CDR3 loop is CATSRDNQETQYF. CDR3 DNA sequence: TGTGCCACCAGCAGGGACAATCAAGAGACCCAGTACTTC.

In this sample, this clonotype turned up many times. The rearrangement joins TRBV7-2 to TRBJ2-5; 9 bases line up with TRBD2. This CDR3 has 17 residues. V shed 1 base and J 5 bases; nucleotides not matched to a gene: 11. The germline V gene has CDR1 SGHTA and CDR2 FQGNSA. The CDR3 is CASSLGAWRGGLETQYF. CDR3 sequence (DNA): TGTGCCAGCAGCTTAGGAGCTTGGCGGGGGGGCCTGGAGACCCAGTACTTC.

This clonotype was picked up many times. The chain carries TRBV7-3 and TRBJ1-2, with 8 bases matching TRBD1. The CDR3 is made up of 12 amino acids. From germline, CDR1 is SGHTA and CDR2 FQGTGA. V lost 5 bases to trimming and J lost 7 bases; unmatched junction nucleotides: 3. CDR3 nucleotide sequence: TGTGCCAGCAGCACTGGACAGGGTGGCTACACCTTC. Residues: CASSTGQGGYTF.

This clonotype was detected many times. Here the CDR3 DNA reads TGTGCCAGTTACCGTGTGGCCTACGAGCAGTACTTC. This sequence encodes CASYRVAYEQYF. The chain couples TRBV2 to TRBJ2-7; D not certain. The germline CDR1 and CDR2 sequences are SNHLY and FYNNEI. V lost 9 bases and J lost 2, with 11 bases in between. CDR3 length equals 12 residues.

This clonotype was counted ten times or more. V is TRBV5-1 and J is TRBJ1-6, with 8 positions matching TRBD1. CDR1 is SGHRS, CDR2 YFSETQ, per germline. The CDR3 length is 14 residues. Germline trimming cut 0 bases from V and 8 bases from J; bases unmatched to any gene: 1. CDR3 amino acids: CASSLGQGHSPLHF. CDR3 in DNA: TGCGCCAGCAGCTTGGGACAGGGGCATTCACCCCTCCACTTT.

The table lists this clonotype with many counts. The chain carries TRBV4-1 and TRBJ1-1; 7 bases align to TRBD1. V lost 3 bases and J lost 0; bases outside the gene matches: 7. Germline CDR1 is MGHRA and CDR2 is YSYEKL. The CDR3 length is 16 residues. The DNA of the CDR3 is TGCGCCAGCAGCCATTCTCAGACAGGGTTGAACACTGAAGCTTTCTTT. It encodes CASSHSQTGLNTEAFF.

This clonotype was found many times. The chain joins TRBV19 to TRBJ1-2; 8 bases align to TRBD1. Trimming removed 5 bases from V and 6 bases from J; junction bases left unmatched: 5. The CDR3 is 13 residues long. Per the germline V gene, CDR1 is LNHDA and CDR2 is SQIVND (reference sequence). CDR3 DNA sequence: TGTGCCAGTAGTCGTGGACAGGGCAATGGCTACACCTTC. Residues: CASSRGQGNGYTF. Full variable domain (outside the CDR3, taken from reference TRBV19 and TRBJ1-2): DGGITQSPKYLFRKEGQNVTLSCEQNLNHDAMYWYRQDPGQGLRLIYYSQIVNDFQKGDIAEGYSVSREKKESFPLTVTSAQKNPTAFYLCASSRGQGNGYTFGSGTRLTVV.

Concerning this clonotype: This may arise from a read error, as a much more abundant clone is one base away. CDR3 DNA sequence: TGTGCCAGCAGTTTATCGTTGCAGGGTCTGGAAAAACTGTTTTTT. Its translation is CASSLSLQGLEKLFF. The chain couples TRBV27 to TRBJ1-4; possible D gene TRBD1, 5 bases. This CDR3 contains 15 residues. From germline, CDR1 is MNHEY and CDR2 SMNVEV (reference sequence). V gave up 0 bases and J gave up 8 bases, with 13 bases separating them. Based on the CDR3 plus reference TRBV27 and TRBJ1-4, the full variable domain is EAQVTQNPRYLITVTGKKLTVTCSQNMNHEYMSWYRQDPGLGLRQIYYSMNVEVTDKGDVPEGYKVSRKEKRNFPLILESPSPNQTSLYFCASSLSLQGLEKLFFGSGTQLSVL.

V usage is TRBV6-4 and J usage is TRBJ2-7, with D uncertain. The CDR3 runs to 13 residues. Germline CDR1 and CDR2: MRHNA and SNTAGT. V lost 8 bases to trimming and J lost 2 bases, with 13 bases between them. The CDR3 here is CASPERLAYEQYF. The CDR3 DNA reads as TGTGCCAGCCCTGAACGATTGGCCTACGAGCAGTACTTC.

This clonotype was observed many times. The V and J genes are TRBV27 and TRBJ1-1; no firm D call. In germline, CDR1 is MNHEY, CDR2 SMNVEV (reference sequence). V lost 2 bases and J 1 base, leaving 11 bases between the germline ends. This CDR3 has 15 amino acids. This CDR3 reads CASSLIGVPNTEAFF. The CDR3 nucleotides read TGTGCCAGCAGTTTAATCGGGGTTCCGAACACTGAAGCTTTCTTT.

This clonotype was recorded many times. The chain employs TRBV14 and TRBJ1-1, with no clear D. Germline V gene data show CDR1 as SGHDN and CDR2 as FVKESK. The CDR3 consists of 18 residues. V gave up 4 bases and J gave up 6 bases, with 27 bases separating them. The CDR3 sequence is CASSPEGKPEAEVAEAFF. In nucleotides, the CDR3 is TGTGCCAGCAGCCCGGAAGGAAAACCTGAGGCGGAGGTAGCTGAAGCTTTCTTT.

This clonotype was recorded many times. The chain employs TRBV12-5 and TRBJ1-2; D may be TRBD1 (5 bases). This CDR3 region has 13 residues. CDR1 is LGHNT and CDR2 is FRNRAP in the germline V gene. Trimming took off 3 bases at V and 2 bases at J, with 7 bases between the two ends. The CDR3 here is CASGLGENYGYTF. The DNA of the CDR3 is TGTGCTAGTGGTTTAGGGGAGAACTATGGCTACACCTTC.

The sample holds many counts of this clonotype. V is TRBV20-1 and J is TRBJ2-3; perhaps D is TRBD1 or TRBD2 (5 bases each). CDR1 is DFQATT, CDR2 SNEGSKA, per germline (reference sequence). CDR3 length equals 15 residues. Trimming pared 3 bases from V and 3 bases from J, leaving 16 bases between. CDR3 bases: TGCAGTGCTAGTTTGATCGGGGCGAGGACAGATACGCAGTATTTT. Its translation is CSASLIGARTDTQYF.

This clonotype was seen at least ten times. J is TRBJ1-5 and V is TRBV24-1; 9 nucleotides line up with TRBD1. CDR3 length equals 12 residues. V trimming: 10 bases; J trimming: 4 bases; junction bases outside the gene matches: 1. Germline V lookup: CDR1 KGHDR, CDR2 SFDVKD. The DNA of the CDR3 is TGTGCCACGGGGACAGGGAATCAGCCCCAGCATTTT. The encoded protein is CATGTGNQPQHF.